The subject of this entry is one T cell receptor beta chain. As for time point: pre-treatment sample, taken before nivolumab and TIL therapy. Enrollment ran from late 2017 to January 2020. This specimen comes from a study of TIL therapy for anti-PD-1-resistant metastatic lung cancer. The J segment lost 2 bases and the V segment lost 10 bases, leaving 10 bases of the junction unmatched. The germline CDR1 and CDR2 sequences are WNHNN and SYGVQD (reference sequence). The CDR3 has 15 amino acids. Sequencing used immunoSEQ v3. Libraries were prepared by immunoSEQ multiplex PCR; TCRdb keeps only in-frame clonotypes and omits some of them. The sample lists around 55,000 clones; roughly 77% were seen once.

The rearrangement uses TRBV10-1 and TRBJ1-5; 8 bases align to TRBD1. The specimen was blood, collected at baseline. The source of this sequence is a person between 25 and 79 years old with non-small cell lung cancer. CDR3 in amino acids: CANLQGARGNQPQHF. Here the CDR3 DNA reads TGCGCCAACCTGCAGGGGGCAAGGGGCAATCAGCCCCAGCATTTT.